This TCR beta chain was retrieved from a study of T-cell memory formation after mild COVID-19. General study points: Second-wave clones peaking on day 37 lacked confirmed SARS-CoV-2 specificity.

About this clonotype: Its target is not known.

V was pared by 6 bases and J by 8 bases, with 11 bases between. The CDR3 covers 12 residues. CDR1 is SGHTA, CDR2 FQGNSA, per germline. UMIs and sample barcodes were carried by the TCR alpha and TCR beta cDNA libraries that 5'RACE produced using constant-segment primers. MiXCR was run by TCRdb on the 5' RACE reads, yielding one entry per CDR3 protein. Among about 120,000 distinct CDR3 sequences, over 20% were seen once, and the ten largest hold approximately 40%. The chain has TRBV7-2 and TRBJ2-1; D remains unclear. Material: PBMCs or a T cell subset sorted from them (not recorded which). The origin of this receptor is a man aged 18 to 30 who had mild COVID-19 (a few samples of this study predate the infection). Cell type and time point are not known. The CDR3 DNA follows: TGTGCCAGCAGTTCGGGTGGCTATGAGCAGTTCTTC. Amino acid sequence: CASSSGGYEQFF.